This is a list of T cell receptor beta chains from one sample in a study of blood T cell repertoires in COVID-19. Generated by immunoSEQ multiplex PCR, the TCRdb table keeps only in-frame clones and is missing some. The data contain about 300,000 clones, 70% to 85% of them singletons. The source material was peripheral blood. Receptors were obtained from a human donor with COVID-19, enrolled during active disease. The donor label of this sample is uncertain. Both conserved end residues are trimmed from each CDR3. The order of the fields is V gene, J gene, CDR3 protein.

V gene: TRBV24-1; J gene: TRBJ2-3; CDR3 protein: ATSDLARGRADTQY
V gene: TRBV30; J gene: TRBJ2-1; CDR3 protein: AWNKLDYEQF
V gene: TRBV7-7; J gene: TRBJ2-5; CDR3 protein: ASSLASAETQY
V gene: TRBV5-6; J gene: TRBJ1-5; CDR3 protein: ASSTGTAAINQPQH
V gene: TRBV29-1; J gene: TRBJ2-5; CDR3 protein: SVAAGGQETQY
V gene: TRBV5-1; J gene: TRBJ1-1; CDR3 protein: ASSSTGARGAEAF
V gene: TRBV4-3; J gene: TRBJ2-5; CDR3 protein: ASSQGRGATQETQY
V gene: TRBV7-6; J gene: TRBJ2-2; CDR3 protein: ASSSGLDQSTGELF
V gene: TRBV5-6; J gene: TRBJ2-1; CDR3 protein: ASSPQAGLAGLYNEQF
V gene: TRBV14; J gene: TRBJ2-7; CDR3 protein: ASSTLAGTVYEQY
V gene: TRBV10-2; J gene: TRBJ2-1; CDR3 protein: ASSESTVPQF
V gene: TRBV12-3/TRBV12-4; J gene: TRBJ2-1; CDR3 protein: ASSLVANNEQF
V gene: TRBV7-9; J gene: TRBJ1-4; CDR3 protein: ASSLDAGEKLF
V gene: TRBV28; J gene: TRBJ2-7; CDR3 protein: ASSSSGTSVYEQY
V gene: TRBV11-2; J gene: TRBJ2-1; CDR3 protein: ASSQRASYNEQF
V gene: TRBV7-6; J gene: TRBJ2-7; CDR3 protein: ASRNQEGTSGEQY
V gene: TRBV5-1; J gene: TRBJ1-1; CDR3 protein: ASSLGAYMNTEAF
V gene: TRBV2; J gene: TRBJ1-4; CDR3 protein: ASLRDNPTNEKLF
V gene: TRBV5-4; J gene: TRBJ1-2; CDR3 protein: ASSFPLTGGGGYT
V gene: TRBV19; J gene: TRBJ2-2; CDR3 protein: ASSNVADTGELF
V gene: TRBV30; J gene: TRBJ2-7; CDR3 protein: AWSKLTRGEQY
V gene: TRBV3-1/TRBV3-2; J gene: TRBJ2-1; CDR3 protein: ASSQGRGLDNEQF
V gene: TRBV4-2; J gene: TRBJ2-1; CDR3 protein: ASSQEETSGSNEQF
V gene: TRBV19; J gene: TRBJ1-4; CDR3 protein: AVMDSLNEKLF
V gene: TRBV12-3/TRBV12-4; J gene: TRBJ1-2; CDR3 protein: ASSLGHFYGYT
V gene: TRBV6-5; J gene: TRBJ2-7; CDR3 protein: ASTRGIEQY
V gene: TRBV19; J gene: TRBJ2-7; CDR3 protein: ASSIQRVGAYEQY
V gene: TRBV4-1; J gene: TRBJ2-5; CDR3 protein: ASSQARTSGVETQY
V gene: TRBV6-5; J gene: TRBJ2-5; CDR3 protein: ASTGQPETQY
V gene: TRBV5-4; J gene: TRBJ2-3; CDR3 protein: ASSILSDTQY
V gene: TRBV6-5; J gene: TRBJ1-5; CDR3 protein: ATKGEGGANQPQH
V gene: TRBV7-9; J gene: TRBJ2-7; CDR3 protein: ASSLVYSSYEQY
V gene: TRBV6-1; J gene: TRBJ1-2; CDR3 protein: ASSVVASGSSLNGYT
V gene: TRBV29-1; J gene: TRBJ1-1; CDR3 protein: SVQAAAGGTEAF
V gene: TRBV30; J gene: TRBJ2-1; CDR3 protein: AWEQGPYNEQF
V gene: TRBV19; J gene: TRBJ2-1; CDR3 protein: ASSKREGLDEQF
V gene: TRBV5-1; J gene: TRBJ2-1; CDR3 protein: ASSLAVSAYNEQF
V gene: TRBV7-2; J gene: TRBJ2-3; CDR3 protein: ASSLDRYTQY
V gene: TRBV5-4; J gene: TRBJ2-3; CDR3 protein: ASSLDSGRASDTQY
V gene: TRBV28; J gene: TRBJ2-1; CDR3 protein: ASSSGSAGPGFNEQF
V gene: TRBV18; J gene: TRBJ1-1; CDR3 protein: ASREGTGGMNTEAF
V gene: TRBV24-1; J gene: TRBJ1-5; CDR3 protein: ATSEGAQPQH
V gene: TRBV5-4; J gene: TRBJ2-5; CDR3 protein: ASSQSSGRARETQY
V gene: TRBV2; J gene: TRBJ1-1; CDR3 protein: ASSERQDRGSEAF
V gene: TRBV27; J gene: TRBJ1-2; CDR3 protein: ASMPRTGTIYGYT
V gene: TRBV6-5; J gene: TRBJ1-2; CDR3 protein: ASSWDRRDYGYT
V gene: TRBV5-4; J gene: TRBJ1-5; CDR3 protein: ASSPTGGRSNQPQH
V gene: TRBV7-2; J gene: TRBJ1-1; CDR3 protein: ASSEPGLLNTEAF
V gene: TRBV28; J gene: TRBJ1-2; CDR3 protein: ASRPTGGYYRGYT
V gene: TRBV3-1/TRBV3-2; J gene: TRBJ2-3; CDR3 protein: ASSLPSGSSTDTQY